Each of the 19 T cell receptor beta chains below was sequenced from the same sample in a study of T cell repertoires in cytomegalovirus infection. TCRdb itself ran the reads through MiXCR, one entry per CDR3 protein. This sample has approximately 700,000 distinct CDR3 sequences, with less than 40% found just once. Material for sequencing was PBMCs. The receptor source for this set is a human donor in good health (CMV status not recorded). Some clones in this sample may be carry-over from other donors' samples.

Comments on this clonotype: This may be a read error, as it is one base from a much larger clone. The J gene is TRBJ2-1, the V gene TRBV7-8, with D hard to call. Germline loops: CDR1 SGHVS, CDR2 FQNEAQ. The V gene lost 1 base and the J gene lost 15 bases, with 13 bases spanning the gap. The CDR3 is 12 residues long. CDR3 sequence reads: CASSLEVYGLFF. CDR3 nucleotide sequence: TGTGCCAGCAGCTTAGAGGTATATGGGCTGTTCTTC.

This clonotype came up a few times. The CDR3 DNA is TGTGCCAGCAGCCCGAAGTCGGGACTAGTCCCTTACAATGAGCAGTTCTTC. Translating gives CASSPKSGLVPYNEQFF. V is TRBV11-3 and J is TRBJ2-1; 8 bases agree with TRBD2. Trimming removed 5 bases from V and 4 bases from J; junction bases left unmatched: 13. Germline V gene sequence: CDR1 SGHNT, CDR2 YENEEA. The CDR3 is 17 residues long. The full variable domain, with the rest looked up from reference TRBV11-3 and TRBJ2-1, is EAGVVQSPRYKIIEKKQPVAFWCNPISGHNTLYWYLQNLGQGPELLIRYENEEAVDDSQLPKDRFSAERLKGVDSTLKIQPAELGDSAVYLCASSPKSGLVPYNEQFFGPGTRLTVL.

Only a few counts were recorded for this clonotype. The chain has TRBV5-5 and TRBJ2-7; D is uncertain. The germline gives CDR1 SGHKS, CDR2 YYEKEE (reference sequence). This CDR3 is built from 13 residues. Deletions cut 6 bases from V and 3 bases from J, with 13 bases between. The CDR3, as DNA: TGTGCCAGCAAAGCATATGGGGACTACGAGCAGTACTTC. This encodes CASKAYGDYEQYF.

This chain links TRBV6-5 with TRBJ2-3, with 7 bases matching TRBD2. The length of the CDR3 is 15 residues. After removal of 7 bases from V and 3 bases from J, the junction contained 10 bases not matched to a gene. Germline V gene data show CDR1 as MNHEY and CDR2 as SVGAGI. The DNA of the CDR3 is TGTGCCAGCAAGGATCGACTAGCCAAGACAGATACGCAGTATTTT. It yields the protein CASKDRLAKTDTQYF.

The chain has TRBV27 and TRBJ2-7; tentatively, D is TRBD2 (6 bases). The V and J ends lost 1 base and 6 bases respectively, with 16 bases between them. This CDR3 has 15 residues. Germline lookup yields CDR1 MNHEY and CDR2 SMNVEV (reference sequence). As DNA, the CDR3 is TGTGCCAGCAGTTTATTTGGAGGGAGAAATGGCGAGCAGTACTTC. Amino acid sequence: CASSLFGGRNGEQYF.

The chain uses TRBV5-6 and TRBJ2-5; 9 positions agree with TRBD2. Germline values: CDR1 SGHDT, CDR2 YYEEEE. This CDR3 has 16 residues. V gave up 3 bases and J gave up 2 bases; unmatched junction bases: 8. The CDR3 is CASSSATSGRQETQYF. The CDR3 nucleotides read TGTGCCAGCAGCTCCGCGACTAGCGGAAGGCAAGAGACCCAGTACTTC.

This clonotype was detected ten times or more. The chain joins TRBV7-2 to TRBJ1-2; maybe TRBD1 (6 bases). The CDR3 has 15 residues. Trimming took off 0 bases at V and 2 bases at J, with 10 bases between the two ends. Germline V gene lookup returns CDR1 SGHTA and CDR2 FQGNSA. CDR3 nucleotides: TGTGCCAGCAGCTTAGCCACAGGGTCCAACTATGGCTACACCTTC. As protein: CASSLATGSNYGYTF.

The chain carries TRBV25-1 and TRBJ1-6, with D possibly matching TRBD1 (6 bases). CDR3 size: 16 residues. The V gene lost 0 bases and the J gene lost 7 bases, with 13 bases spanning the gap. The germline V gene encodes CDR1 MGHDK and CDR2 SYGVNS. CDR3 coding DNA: TGTGCCAGCAGTGAATATAAGGGGACATCAAATTCACCCCTCCACTTT. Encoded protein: CASSEYKGTSNSPLHF.

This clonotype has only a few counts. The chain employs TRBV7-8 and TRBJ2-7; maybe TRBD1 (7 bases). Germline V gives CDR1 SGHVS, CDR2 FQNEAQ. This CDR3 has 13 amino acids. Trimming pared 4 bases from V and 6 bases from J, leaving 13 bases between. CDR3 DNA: TGTGCCAGCAGCTCCGGAGGGACAGTCGAGCAGTACTTC. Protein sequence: CASSSGGTVEQYF.

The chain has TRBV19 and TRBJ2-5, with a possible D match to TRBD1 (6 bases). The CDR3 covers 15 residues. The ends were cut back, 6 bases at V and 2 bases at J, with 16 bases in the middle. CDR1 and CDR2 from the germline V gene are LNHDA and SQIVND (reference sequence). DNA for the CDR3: TGTGCCAGTAGCCGCAACAGGGAACGTCAAGAGACCCAGTACTTC. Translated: CASSRNRERQETQYF.

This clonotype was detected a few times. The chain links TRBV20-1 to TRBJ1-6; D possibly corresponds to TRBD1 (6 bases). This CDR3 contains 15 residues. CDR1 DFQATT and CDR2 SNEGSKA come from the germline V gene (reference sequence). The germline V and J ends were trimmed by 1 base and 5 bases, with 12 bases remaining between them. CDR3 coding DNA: TGCAGTGCTAGAGTGGGCAGGGGAAATAATTCACCCCTCCACTTT. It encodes CSARVGRGNNSPLHF.

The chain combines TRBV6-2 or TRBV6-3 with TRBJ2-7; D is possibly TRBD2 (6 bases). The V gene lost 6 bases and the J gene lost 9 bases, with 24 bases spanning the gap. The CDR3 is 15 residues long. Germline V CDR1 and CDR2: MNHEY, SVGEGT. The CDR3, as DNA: TGTGCCAGCAGCTTAAGACTAGTAGCAGAGTTCGTGCAGTACTTC. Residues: CASSLRLVAEFVQYF.

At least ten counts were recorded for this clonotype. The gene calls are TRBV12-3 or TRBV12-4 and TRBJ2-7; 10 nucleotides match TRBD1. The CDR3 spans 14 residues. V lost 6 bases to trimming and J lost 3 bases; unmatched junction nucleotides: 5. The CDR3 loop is CASSLRDRGYEQYF. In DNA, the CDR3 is TGTGCCAGCAGCCTAAGGGACAGGGGCTACGAGCAGTACTTC.

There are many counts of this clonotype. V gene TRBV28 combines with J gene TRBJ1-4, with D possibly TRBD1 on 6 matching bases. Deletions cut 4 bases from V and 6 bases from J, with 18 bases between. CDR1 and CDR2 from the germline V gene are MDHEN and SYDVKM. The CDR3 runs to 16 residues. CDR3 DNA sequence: TGTGCCAGCAGTTCCATCTACAGGGTGAGGGATGAAAAACTGTTTTTT. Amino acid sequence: CASSSIYRVRDEKLFF.

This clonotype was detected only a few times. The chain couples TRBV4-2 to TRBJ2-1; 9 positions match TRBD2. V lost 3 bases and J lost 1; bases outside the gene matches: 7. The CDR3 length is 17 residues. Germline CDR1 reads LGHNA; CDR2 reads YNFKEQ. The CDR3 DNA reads TGTGCCAGCAGCCACCCAGTGCGGGGGGGGTCCTACAATGAGCAGTTCTTC. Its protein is CASSHPVRGGSYNEQFF.

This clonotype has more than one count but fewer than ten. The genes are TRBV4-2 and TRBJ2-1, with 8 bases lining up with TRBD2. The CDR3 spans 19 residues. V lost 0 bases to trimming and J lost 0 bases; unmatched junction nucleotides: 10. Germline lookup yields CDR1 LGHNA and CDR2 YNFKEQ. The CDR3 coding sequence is TGTGCCAGCAGCCAAGACTCACCGCTACTAGCGGACTCCTACAATGAGCAGTTCTTC. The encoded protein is CASSQDSPLLADSYNEQFF.

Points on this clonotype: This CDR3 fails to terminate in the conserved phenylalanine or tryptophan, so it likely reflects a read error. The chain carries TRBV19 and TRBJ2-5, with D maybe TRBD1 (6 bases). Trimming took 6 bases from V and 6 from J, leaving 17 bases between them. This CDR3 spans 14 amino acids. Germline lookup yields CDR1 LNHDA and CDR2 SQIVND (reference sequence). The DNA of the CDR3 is TGTGCCAGTAGCGGTGGTGGGGGCATCCAGACCCAGTACTTA. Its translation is CASSGGGGIQTQYL.

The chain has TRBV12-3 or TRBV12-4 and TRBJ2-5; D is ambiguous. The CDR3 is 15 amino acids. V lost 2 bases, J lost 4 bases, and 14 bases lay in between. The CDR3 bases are TGTGCCAGCAGTTTAAGGGCTAGTTACGGAGAGACCCAGTACTTC. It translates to CASSLRASYGETQYF.

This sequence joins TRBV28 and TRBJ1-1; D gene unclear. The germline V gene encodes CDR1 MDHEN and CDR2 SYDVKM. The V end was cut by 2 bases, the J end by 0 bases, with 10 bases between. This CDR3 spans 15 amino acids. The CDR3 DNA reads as TGTGCCAGCAGTTTAGGAGGGCGCGTGAACACTGAAGCTTTCTTT. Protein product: CASSLGGRVNTEAFF.